Below, 18 T cell receptor beta chains from the same sample are listed, as sequenced in a study of T cells in localized non-small cell lung cancer. The repertoire was sequenced with immunoSEQ multiplex PCR; TCRdb's copy has only in-frame clones and lacks some. The sample consists of roughly 30,000 clones, about 90% of them appearing once. The source material was peripheral blood, sampled before any cancer treatment. The receptors shown here come from a woman aged 18-49 years with stage I lung adenocarcinoma.

V usage is TRBV30 and J usage is TRBJ1-1, with D unclear. There are 13 residues in the CDR3. V dropped 5 bases and J dropped 0 bases, with 10 bases sitting between them. The V gene's germline CDR1 is GTSNPN and CDR2 SVGIG (reference sequence). For the CDR3, the DNA is TGTGCCTGGTCTCCTGGGCTGAACACTGAAGCTTTCTTT. This translates into CAWSPGLNTEAFF.

The chain is built from TRBV6-4 and TRBJ2-7; D not certain. The CDR3 loop spans 12 amino acids. Deletions cut 4 bases from V and 2 bases from J, with 6 bases between. Per the germline V gene, CDR1 is MRHNA and CDR2 is SNTAGT. The CDR3 loop reads CASSVDPYEQYF. As DNA, the CDR3 is TGTGCCAGCAGTGTGGACCCCTACGAGCAGTACTTC.

This chain links TRBV7-3 with TRBJ1-1; D gene unclear. Germline V gene sequence: CDR1 SGHTA, CDR2 FQGTGA. The CDR3 has 14 residues. Trimming removed 5 bases at V and 0 bases at J, with 10 bases between. CDR3 in amino acids: CASSPWTVNTEAFF. The CDR3 DNA reads TGTGCCAGCAGCCCCTGGACGGTGAACACTGAAGCTTTCTTT.

The chain links TRBV19 to TRBJ2-1; D is ambiguous. Germline loops: CDR1 LNHDA, CDR2 SQIVND (reference sequence). V dropped 6 bases and J dropped 4 bases, with 16 bases sitting between them. The CDR3 runs 15 residues. CDR3 DNA: TGTGCCAGTAGCCCCGGGCTCTGGGTTTACAATGAGCAGTTCTTC. Translated: CASSPGLWVYNEQFF. Supplemented by reference TRBV19 and TRBJ2-1, the full variable domain reads DGGITQSPKYLFRKEGQNVTLSCEQNLNHDAMYWYRQDPGQGLRLIYYSQIVNDFQKGDIAEGYSVSREKKESFPLTVTSAQKNPTAFYLCASSPGLWVYNEQFFGPGTRLTVL.

The chain uses TRBV18 and TRBJ1-5; D is unresolved. CDR1 and CDR2 from the germline V gene are KGHSH and LQKENI. Trimming pared 1 base from V and 1 base from J, leaving 5 bases between. The CDR3 covers 14 residues. The CDR3 protein is CASSPQVSNQPQHF. CDR3 coding DNA: TGTGCCAGCTCACCACAGGTGAGCAATCAGCCCCAGCATTTT.

This clone was observed a handful of times. The chain carries TRBV5-1 and TRBJ2-2; TRBD2 agrees at 12 bases. Germline V CDR1 and CDR2: SGHRS, YFSETQ. There are 15 residues in the CDR3. V trimming: 4 bases; J trimming: 7 bases; junction bases outside the gene matches: 5. The CDR3 nucleotides read TGCGCCAGCAGCCTTCTAGCGGGAGGGATCGGGGAGCTGTTTTTT. This encodes CASSLLAGGIGELFF.

The chain employs TRBV7-8 and TRBJ1-2, with D maybe TRBD1 (5 bases). With 3 bases removed from V and 4 bases from J, the gap between germline ends came to 9 bases. The CDR3 consists of 13 residues. Per the germline V gene, CDR1 is SGHVS and CDR2 is FQNEAQ. The CDR3 sequence: CASSLDQGYGYTF. The CDR3 DNA is TGTGCCAGCAGCTTGGACCAGGGCTATGGCTACACCTTC.

This chain uses TRBV6-1 with TRBJ1-5, with D uncertain. CDR3 length: 13 amino acids. The germline V and J ends were trimmed by 1 base and 4 bases, with 5 bases remaining between them. The V gene's germline CDR1 is MNHNS and CDR2 SASEGT. The CDR3 sequence: CASSEDENQPQHF. The CDR3 DNA reads TGTGCCAGCAGTGAAGACGAGAATCAGCCCCAGCATTTT.

V and J are TRBV5-5 and TRBJ2-5; 7 bases align to TRBD1. Germline V CDR1 and CDR2: SGHKS, YYEKEE (reference sequence). CDR3 length: 16 amino acids. J gave up 5 bases and V 1 base, and 11 bases lay outside the gene matches. CDR3 nucleotides: TGTGCCAGCAGCTTGAATGGACAGGCGGCCTGGGAGACCCAGTACTTC. Protein sequence: CASSLNGQAAWETQYF.

This chain joins TRBV28 and TRBJ2-3; no firm D call. The V and J ends lost 4 bases and 2 bases respectively, with 10 bases between them. Germline V lookup: CDR1 MDHEN, CDR2 SYDVKM. This CDR3 contains 14 residues. The CDR3 DNA follows: TGTGCCAGCAGTTCCAGCGCATTCACAGATACGCAGTATTTT. As protein: CASSSSAFTDTQYF. The variable domain in full, completed from reference TRBV28 and TRBJ2-3, reads DVKVTQSSRYLVKRTGEKVFLECVQDMDHENMFWYRQDPGLGLRLIYFSYDVKMKEKGDIPEGYSVSREKKERFSLILESASTNQTSMYLCASSSSAFTDTQYFGPGTRLTVL.

This sequence joins TRBV27 and TRBJ1-5, with a possible D match to TRBD1 (5 bases). V dropped 6 bases and J dropped 4 bases, with 16 bases sitting between them. Germline V gene sequence: CDR1 MNHEY, CDR2 SMNVEV (reference sequence). The CDR3 has 15 amino acids. The CDR3 DNA sequence: TGTGCCAGCAGGAGTTGGGGGAATATGAATCAGCCCCAGCATTTT. It codes for CASRSWGNMNQPQHF.

The V gene is TRBV6-1, the J gene TRBJ2-4; D may be TRBD1 or TRBD2 (5 bases each). The germline V and J ends were trimmed by 8 bases and 0 bases, with 14 bases remaining between them. This CDR3 has 15 residues. Germline V lookup: CDR1 MNHNS, CDR2 SASEGT. CDR3 in amino acids: CASYWGSGAKNIQYF. As DNA, the CDR3 is TGTGCCAGCTATTGGGGGAGTGGAGCCAAAAACATTCAGTACTTC.

This clone occurred a few times. This rearrangement joins TRBV18 to TRBJ1-1; D may be TRBD1 (5 bases). Germline CDR1 reads KGHSH; CDR2 reads LQKENI. CDR3 length: 16 residues. The V end was cut by 2 bases, the J end by 0 bases, with 13 bases between. The CDR3 nucleotides read TGTGCCAGCTCACCAATCCCCGGGGGTATGAACACTGAAGCTTTCTTT. It translates to CASSPIPGGMNTEAFF.

This rearrangement joins TRBV2 to TRBJ2-1, with 10 nucleotides matching TRBD2. Germline-derived CDR1 and CDR2 are SNHLY and FYNNEI. J lost 8 bases, V lost 2 bases, and 6 bases had no gene match. CDR3 length equals 15 residues. CDR3 DNA: TGTGCCAGCAGTGAAACCACTGGACTAGCGGATGAGCAGTTCTTC. The encoded protein is CASSETTGLADEQFF.

This chain links TRBV19 with TRBJ2-3; 9 bases fit TRBD2. CDR3 length: 16 amino acids. V lost 5 bases, J lost 4 bases, and 10 bases stayed unmatched. Germline loops: CDR1 LNHDA, CDR2 SQIVND (reference sequence). The CDR3 coding sequence is TGTGCCAGTAGTCGGTTAGCGGGAGCATCCGCAGATACGCAGTATTTT. This gives the protein CASSRLAGASADTQYF.

The chain links TRBV10-1 to TRBJ1-4; tentative D call: TRBD1 (5 bases). The germline CDR1 and CDR2 sequences are WNHNN and SYGVQD (reference sequence). The V and J ends lost 7 bases and 8 bases respectively, with 11 bases between them. CDR3 size: 12 residues. The CDR3 coding sequence is TGCGCCAGCACGCAGGGTAGGGAAAAACTGTTTTTT. Translating gives CASTQGREKLFF.

V and J are TRBV9 and TRBJ2-3; 11 nucleotides agree with TRBD2. The V gene end was trimmed by 3 bases and the J gene end by 5 bases; junction bases not matched to a gene: 5. The CDR3 runs 15 residues. CDR1 and CDR2 (germline): SGDLS, YYNGEE. The CDR3: CASSASGRIVDTQYF. CDR3 nucleotides: TGTGCCAGCAGCGCTAGCGGGAGGATTGTAGATACGCAGTATTTT.

This clone was observed a single time. The V and J genes are TRBV9 and TRBJ1-2; the match to TRBD1 covers 7 bases. This CDR3 is 13 amino acids long. The V gene end was trimmed by 3 bases and the J gene end by 7 bases; junction bases not matched to a gene: 6. In germline, CDR1 is SGDLS, CDR2 YYNGEE. CDR3 coding DNA: TGTGCCAGCAGCGACCCGGACAGGTCTGGCTACACCTTC. Encoded protein: CASSDPDRSGYTF.